The clone carrying this T cell receptor beta chain was counted only a few times. The antigen is not known. Researchers generated TCR beta cDNA from about 460 ng of total RNA, relying on a constant-region primer. Slightly modified ARM-PCR, run as three nested multiplex PCR rounds, produced the TCR beta libraries. Forward primers for TRBV1-TRBV30 and a C-beta reverse primer served the first two PCR rounds, at 10 cycles each. Using its own MiXCR run on the multiplex PCR reads, TCRdb lists one record per CDR3 protein. This sample has tens of thousands of distinct CDR3 sequences, with more than 70% found just once. Germline CDR1 is MNHEY and CDR2 is SMNVEV (reference sequence). J lost 2 bases, V lost 5 bases, and 11 bases had no gene match. The CDR3 is made up of 18 amino acids. The record originates from a study of tumor-infiltrating lymphocytes in primary liver carcinoma. Each 20-30 mg portion of unsorted bulk tissue served as the source for co-extraction of RNA and DNA. Patients had primary liver carcinoma treated by surgical resection.

Study results and caveats: Tumor region pairs outstripped tumor-adjacent and tumor-blood pairs in overlap. It was in tumors, not blood, that the top-250-clone fraction was significantly higher (p = 0.039).

The sequenced sample consisted of tumor-adjacent normal liver tissue. The chain is built from TRBV27 and TRBJ2-6; 8 bases fit TRBD2. The receptor was derived from a woman between 25 and 40 years old with primary liver carcinoma and hepatitis B virus infection. Here the CDR3 reads CASSPEGTRAPGANVLTF. The CDR3 region has the DNA TGTGCCAGCAGTCCGGAGGGGACTAGAGCTCCTGGGGCCAACGTCCTGACTTTC.